The present T cell receptor (beta chain) was sequenced within a study of CD8+ T cells in alopecia areata. About the research overall: Treated patients were given oral tofacitinib, which was dosed at 5 to 10 mg twice daily.

Study-level results: It was lesional scalp, especially alopecia totalis/universalis, that showed higher clonality than normal scalp.

A word on this clone: Its antigen is not identified.

The CDR3 length is 11 residues. The V gene lost 6 bases and the J gene lost 0 bases, with 5 bases spanning the gap. Germline V gene sequence: CDR1 SQVTM, CDR2 ANQGSEA. Once RNA had been extracted, it was reverse transcribed into cDNA to act as the sequencing template. Produced via immunoSEQ multiplex PCR; TCRdb's table is partial and in-frame only. The sample lists under 300,000 clones, approximately 61% occurring once. The investigators collected lesional scalp punch biopsies and peripheral blood from alopecia areata patients. This clonotype was sampled from a human donor with alopecia areata. The rearrangement links TRBV29-1 to TRBJ1-2, with D unclear. The sample consisted of CD4+ T cells sorted from blood, taken at week 0. In nucleotides, the CDR3 is TGCAGCGTGGCTTCTAACTATGGCTACACCTTC. It is translated as CSVASNYGYTF.